These T cell receptor beta chains were read from a single sample in a study of cytomegalovirus exposure and HLA in healthy donors. The method was immunoSEQ multiplex PCR; TCRdb's version includes in-frame clones alone and lacks a portion of them. The sample yields around 170,000 clones, around four fifths seen once. The sequenced material came from PBMCs. These receptors came from a woman between 50 and 59 years old in good health and CMV-seropositive. CDR3s include the opening cysteine and the closing phenylalanine or tryptophan. Not all rows give a size; the values are once, few, many and, for expanded clones, a class.

clone_size,v_call,cdr3_aa
NA,TRBV7-2,CASSQALGGGKTQYF
NA,TRBV25-1,CASSATGGTYEQYF
NA,TRBV10-3,CAISDSGGEYTEAFF
NA,TRBV19,CASSIGGGASETQYF
NA,TRBV7-9,CASSLDRGGNQPQHF
NA,TRBV7-9,CASSLAGGRTEAFF
once,TRBV19,CASSMRGATNEKLFF
NA,TRBV5-6,CASSPRGIFQPQHF
once,TRBV14,CASSRKQVTDTQYF
NA,TRBV5-1,CASSFGTGGPNSPLHF
NA,TRBV5-1,CASSLETGEVAFF
once,TRBV15,CATRGPYQTQPQHF
once,TRBV7-2,CASSTLTDYEQYF
NA,TRBV5-1,CASSRSGSGNYNEQFF
NA,TRBV19,CASSGVGGSYEQYF
NA,TRBV7-2,CASSSPPARTGDGTGELFF
NA,TRBV2,CASSPGLSSNQPQHF
once,TRBV27,CASSRWTSGDTGELFF
NA,TRBV5-4,CASSFQGGEKLFF
NA,TRBV30,CAWSLKGQANTEAFF
NA,TRBV19,CASRDRDTTDTQYF
once,TRBV7-9,CASSLSIASGGETQYF
NA,TRBV18,CASSPQGLFNEQFF